This paragraph covers one T cell receptor (beta chain) sequence. The target antigen is unknown. The sample originates from a study of shared clonotypes between healthy human individuals. Study results and caveats: The donor pool, a small one, limited the genetic and exposure-history diversity represented. Clonotypes not shared had lower generation probabilities than those common to all four donors.

The protocol was immunoSEQ multiplex PCR, while the TCRdb copy is restricted to in-frame clones and leaves out a portion. The profile shows 330,000 or so clones, less than 75% of them singletons. The CDR3 is 14 amino acids. Trimming shortened V by 4 bases and J by 7 bases, and 17 bases separated the two germline ends. Looked up from germline, CDR1 is SGHRS and CDR2 is YFSETQ. CD45RA-negative memory and CD45RA+ naive subsets were split from the CD4+ cells. V usage is TRBV5-1 and J usage is TRBJ1-2, with D possibly being TRBD1 (6 bases). Sequenced sample: memory CD4+ T cells sorted from blood. The subset here: CD45RA-negative fraction. This TCR derives from a man aged 25-45 years in good health. CDR3 DNA: TGCGCCAGCAGCCCTGTAGGGGGGGTCGTTGGCTACACCTTC. As protein: CASSPVGGVVGYTF. Full variable domain (missing parts from reference TRBV5-1 and TRBJ1-2): KAGVTQTPRYLIKTRGQQVTLSCSPISGHRSVSWYQQTPGQGLQFLFEYFSETQRNKGNFPGRFSGRQFSNSRSEMNVSTLELGDSALYLCASSPVGGVVGYTFGSGTRLTVV.